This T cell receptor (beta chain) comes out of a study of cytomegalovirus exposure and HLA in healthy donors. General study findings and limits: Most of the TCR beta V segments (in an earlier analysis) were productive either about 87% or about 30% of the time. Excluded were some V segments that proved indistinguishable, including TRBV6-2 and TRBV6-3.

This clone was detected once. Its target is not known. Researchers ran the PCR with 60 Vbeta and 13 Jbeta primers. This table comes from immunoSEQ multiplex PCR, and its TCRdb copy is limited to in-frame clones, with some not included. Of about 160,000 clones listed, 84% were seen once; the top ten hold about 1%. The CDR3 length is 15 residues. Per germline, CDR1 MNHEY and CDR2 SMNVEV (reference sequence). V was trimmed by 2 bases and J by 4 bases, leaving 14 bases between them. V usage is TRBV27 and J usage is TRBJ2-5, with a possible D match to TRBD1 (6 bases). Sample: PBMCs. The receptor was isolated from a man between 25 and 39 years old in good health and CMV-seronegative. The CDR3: CASSLTGHNRETQYF. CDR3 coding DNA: TGTGCCAGCAGTTTAACGGGACATAACCGAGAGACCCAGTACTTC.